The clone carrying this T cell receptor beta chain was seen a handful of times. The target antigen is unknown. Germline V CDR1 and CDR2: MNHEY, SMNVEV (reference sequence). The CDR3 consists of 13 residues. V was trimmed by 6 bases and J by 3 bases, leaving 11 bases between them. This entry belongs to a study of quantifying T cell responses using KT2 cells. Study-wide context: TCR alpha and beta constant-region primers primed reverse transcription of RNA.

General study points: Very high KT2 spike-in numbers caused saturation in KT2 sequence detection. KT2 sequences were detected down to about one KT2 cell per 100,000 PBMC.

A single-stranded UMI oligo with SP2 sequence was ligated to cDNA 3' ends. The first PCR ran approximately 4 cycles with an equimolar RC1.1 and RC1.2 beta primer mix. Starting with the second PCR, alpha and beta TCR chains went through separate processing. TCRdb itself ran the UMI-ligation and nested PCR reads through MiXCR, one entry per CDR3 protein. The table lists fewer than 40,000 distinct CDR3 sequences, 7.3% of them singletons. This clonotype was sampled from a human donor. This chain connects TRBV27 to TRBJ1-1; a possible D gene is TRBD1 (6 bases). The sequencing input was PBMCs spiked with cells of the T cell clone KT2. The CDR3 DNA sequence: TGTGCCAGCAGACAGAGGGGGTACACTGAAGCTTTCTTT. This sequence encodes CASRQRGYTEAFF.